Listed here are 14 T cell receptor beta chains from one sample, sequenced in a study of Graves' ophthalmopathy and Graves' hyperthyroidism. Amplification targeted the TCR beta CDR3 regions, with RNA transcripts as the source material. First-round RT-PCR with HTBI primers preceded a second-round multiplex PCR. TCRdb reprocessed the multiplex PCR reads with MiXCR, giving one entry per CDR3 protein. The profile shows about 370,000 distinct CDR3 sequences, 15% to 20% of them singletons. Sequencing was done on a sample of peripheral blood. The receptors were sampled from a woman aged 18 to 35 with Graves' ophthalmopathy.

The chain recombines TRBV25-1 with TRBJ2-7; 9 positions agree with TRBD1. This CDR3 has 16 amino acids. CDR1 is MGHDK and CDR2 is SYGVNS in the germline V gene. V shed 1 base and J 0 bases; nucleotides not matched to a gene: 4. The CDR3 is CASSESGTGISYEQYF. DNA of the CDR3: TGTGCCAGCAGTGAATCTGGGACAGGGATCTCCTACGAGCAGTACTTC.

This clonotype occurred many times. CDR3 in DNA: TGTGCCAGCAGAGGACCCTACATGAACACTGAAGCTTTCTTT. The encoded protein is CASRGPYMNTEAFF. This chain links TRBV25-1 with TRBJ1-1; no definite D call. The CDR3 spans 14 residues. The germline V and J ends were trimmed by 6 bases and 0 bases, with 11 bases remaining between them. The germline V gene has CDR1 MGHDK and CDR2 SYGVNS. The full variable domain, completed using reference TRBV25-1 and TRBJ1-1, is EADIYQTPRYLVIGTGKKITLECSQTMGHDKMYWYQQDPGMELHLIHYSYGVNSTEKGDLSSESTVSRIRTEHFPLTLESARPSHTSQYLCASRGPYMNTEAFFGQGTRLTVV.

At least ten counts were recorded for this clonotype. One end of the junction fails to match germline, which may point to a read error. V is TRBV12-3 or TRBV12-4 and J is TRBJ2-7; 8 bases match TRBD2. The CDR3 length is 14 residues. Here the CDR3 DNA reads TGTGCCAGCAGCTTAGGGACTAGTGAAGGCGAGCAGTACTTC. Translation gives CASSLGTSEGEQYF.

There are many counts of this clonotype. J is TRBJ2-7 and V is TRBV24-1; D is perhaps TRBD2 (6 bases). The V end lost 0 bases, the J end lost 6 bases, and 8 bases lay between the germline ends. The CDR3 has 13 residues. Germline CDR1 KGHDR, CDR2 SFDVKD. The CDR3 DNA reads TGTGCCACCAGTGATTTGGGGGGAGGCGAGCAGTACTTC. This encodes CATSDLGGGEQYF.

This clonotype was detected many times. This sequence joins TRBV6-5 and TRBJ1-2; tentative D call: TRBD1 (5 bases). V was cut by 7 bases and J by 6 bases, with 18 bases left in between. The CDR3 runs to 14 residues. Germline loops: CDR1 MNHEY, CDR2 SVGAGI. For the CDR3, the DNA is TGTGCCAGCATTCCCGGCCGGGGCCGGGATGGCTACACCTTC. This sequence encodes CASIPGRGRDGYTF.

This clonotype has a count of ten or more. This chain uses TRBV6-5 with TRBJ1-1, with TRBD1 matching over 7 bases. Germline loops: CDR1 MNHEY, CDR2 SVGAGI. V trimming: 8 bases; J trimming: 0 bases; junction bases outside the gene matches: 12. This CDR3 has 16 residues. CDR3 loop: CASPPVWDRLNTEAFF. The CDR3 DNA follows: TGTGCCAGCCCCCCTGTGTGGGACAGATTGAACACTGAAGCTTTCTTT.

This clonotype was observed at least ten times. The chain has TRBV6-2 or TRBV6-3 and TRBJ2-7; no definite D call. The CDR3 length is 14 residues. The germline CDR1 and CDR2 sequences are MNHEY and SVGEGT. The V and J ends lost 4 bases and 1 base respectively, with 11 bases between them. The DNA of the CDR3 is TGTGCCAGCAGTTCACAAAGGTCGTCCTACGAGCAGTACTTC. This encodes CASSSQRSSYEQYF.

This clonotype was recorded at least ten times. The chain uses TRBV27 and TRBJ1-1; weak D call: TRBD1 (6 bases). Trimming removed 3 bases from V and 3 bases from J, with 11 bases in between. Germline V CDR1 and CDR2: MNHEY, SMNVEV (reference sequence). This CDR3 contains 14 residues. CDR3 region: CASSFQGGYTEAFF. CDR3 coding DNA: TGTGCCAGCAGTTTCCAAGGGGGGTACACTGAAGCTTTCTTT.

The chain recombines TRBV28 with TRBJ1-1, with TRBD1 as a possible D gene (5 bases). V lost 2 bases and J 4 bases, leaving 11 bases between the germline ends. This CDR3 is 14 amino acids long. Germline-derived CDR1 and CDR2 are MDHEN and SYDVKM. This CDR3 reads CASSLRRGITEAFF. The CDR3 DNA reads as TGTGCCAGCAGTTTACGAAGGGGAATCACTGAAGCTTTCTTT.

This clonotype was detected ten times or more. J is TRBJ2-4 and V is TRBV18; D uncertain. Trimming cost V 4 bases and J 0 bases, with 13 bases left between them. The CDR3 consists of 16 residues. The V gene's germline CDR1 is KGHSH and CDR2 LQKENI. As DNA, the CDR3 is TGTGCCAGCTCACAAGGCAGCCCGCTAGCCAAAAACATTCAGTACTTC. It codes for CASSQGSPLAKNIQYF.

In its sample, this clonotype was seen many times. The rearrangement joins TRBV11-2 to TRBJ1-2, with 7 positions matching TRBD1. Germline assignment: CDR1 SGHAT and CDR2 FQNNGV. V lost 5 bases and J lost 3; bases outside the gene matches: 3. The CDR3 spans 13 residues. CDR3 DNA sequence: TGTGCCAGCAGCATAGGACAGGACTATGGCTACACCTTC. It is translated as CASSIGQDYGYTF.

This clonotype showed up many times. The chain is built from TRBV11-2 and TRBJ2-7; a possible D gene is TRBD1 (6 bases). V gave up 5 bases and J gave up 6 bases, with 8 bases separating them. The CDR3 is 11 residues long. CDR1 SGHAT and CDR2 FQNNGV come from the germline V gene. Written as DNA, the CDR3 is TGTGCCAGCAGCACAGGGTTCGAGCAGTACTTC. Amino acids: CASSTGFEQYF.

This sequence joins TRBV29-1 and TRBJ2-5; TRBD2 aligns across 11 bases. This CDR3 spans 13 amino acids. Germline V gives CDR1 SQVTM, CDR2 ANQGSEA. J lost 4 bases, V lost 3 bases, and 1 base had no gene match. CDR3 protein: CSVDGLAGETQYF. CDR3 nucleotides: TGCAGCGTTGACGGACTAGCGGGAGAGACCCAGTACTTC.

The table lists this clonotype with many counts. The chain combines TRBV6-2 or TRBV6-3 with TRBJ2-7; no definite D call. This CDR3 has 15 residues. V shed 2 bases and J shed 2 bases, with 13 bases lying between them. CDR1 MNHEY and CDR2 SVGEGT come from the germline V gene. The CDR3, as DNA: TGTGCCAGCAGTTACGCGGAGCCGCCCACCTACGAGCAGTACTTC. Its translation is CASSYAEPPTYEQYF.